These 30 T cell receptor beta chains were all obtained from the same sample, sequenced in a study of T cell repertoires in cytomegalovirus infection. MiXCR was run by TCRdb on the reads, yielding one entry per CDR3 protein. The table lists over 150,000 distinct CDR3 sequences, 15% to 20% of them singletons, with under 3.5% in the top ten. The sequencing input was PBMCs. These receptors all come from a human donor in good health (CMV status not recorded). Some clones in this sample may be carry-over from other donors' samples.

The chain joins TRBV5-6 to TRBJ2-2; D is unresolved. Germline CDR1 reads SGHDT; CDR2 reads YYEEEE. Trimming stripped 3 bases from V and 2 bases from J, with 14 bases between. This CDR3 comprises 16 residues. The CDR3 is CASSSRWLPNTGELFF. CDR3 nucleotide sequence: TGTGCCAGCAGCTCCCGTTGGCTACCCAACACCGGGGAGCTGTTTTTT.

This clonotype was observed at least ten times. The J gene is TRBJ1-2, the V gene TRBV7-6; D perhaps matches TRBD1 (5 bases). Trimming took off 1 base at V and 2 bases at J, with 5 bases between the two ends. This CDR3 has 13 residues. In germline, CDR1 is SGHVS, CDR2 FNYEAQ. The CDR3 reads CASSLGQNYGYTF. DNA of the CDR3: TGTGCCAGCAGCTTAGGACAGAACTATGGCTACACCTTC.

The V and J genes are TRBV19 and TRBJ1-5; 7 nucleotides line up with TRBD1. V lost 2 bases, J lost 3 bases, and 10 bases stayed unmatched. The CDR3 spans 17 residues. The germline V gene has CDR1 LNHDA and CDR2 SQIVND (reference sequence). DNA for the CDR3: TGTGCCAGTAGTATACCAGAGCGAGGGGGCGACAATCAGCCCCAGCATTTT. This encodes CASSIPERGGDNQPQHF.

This clonotype has a count of ten or more. The V call is TRBV7-2, the J call TRBJ1-2; no definite D call. Germline CDR1 is SGHTA and CDR2 is FQGNSA. The length of the CDR3 is 12 residues. The V gene lost 4 bases and the J gene lost 4 bases, with 7 bases spanning the gap. CDR3 protein: CASSSDPYGYTF. The CDR3 region has the DNA TGTGCCAGCAGCTCAGACCCCTATGGCTACACCTTC.

The rearrangement uses TRBV28 and TRBJ1-2; D is perhaps TRBD1 (6 bases). The CDR3 consists of 14 residues. Germline V gene sequence: CDR1 MDHEN, CDR2 SYDVKM. Trimming pared 7 bases from V and 5 bases from J, leaving 17 bases between. The CDR3 nucleotides are TGTGCCAGCAATCAGGACAGAAGCTCGTATGGCTACACCTTC. Translated, it gives CASNQDRSSYGYTF.

This clonotype was seen more than once but under ten times. This rearrangement joins TRBV12-3 or TRBV12-4 to TRBJ2-7, with 8 bases that match TRBD2. This CDR3 contains 13 residues. The junction had 5 bases not matched to a gene; V was cut back by 7 bases and J by 3 bases. CDR3 nucleotides: TGTGCCAGCATTCGGGAGGGGGTCTACGAGCAGTACTTC. Amino acid sequence: CASIREGVYEQYF.

In this sample, this clonotype turned up many times. The V gene is TRBV7-2, the J gene TRBJ2-5, with D possibly TRBD1 on 5 matching bases. Germline CDR1 reads SGHTA; CDR2 reads FQGNSA. This CDR3 has 13 amino acids. V gave up 1 base and J gave up 4 bases, with 7 bases separating them. CDR3 coding DNA: TGTGCCAGCAGCTTAGATCAGGGAGAGACCCAGTACTTC. Residues: CASSLDQGETQYF.

The chain joins TRBV20-1 to TRBJ1-1; the D is unclear. The CDR3 spans 14 residues. Germline CDR1 is DFQATT and CDR2 is SNEGSKA (reference sequence). Trimming shortened V by 0 bases and J by 4 bases, and 12 bases separated the two germline ends. The CDR3 DNA reads TGCAGTGCTAGAGATCATACGAGGGCCACTGAAGCTTTCTTT. It encodes CSARDHTRATEAFF.

This clonotype was picked up one time. V gene TRBV6-2 or TRBV6-3 combines with J gene TRBJ2-7, with D perhaps matching TRBD1 or TRBD2 (5 bases each). This CDR3 spans 14 amino acids. CDR1 is MNHEY, CDR2 SVGEGT, per germline. The V end lost 6 bases, the J end lost 2 bases, and 14 bases lay between the germline ends. Here the CDR3 reads CASSSGTQPYEQYF. CDR3 nucleotides: TGTGCCAGCAGCTCCGGGACGCAACCCTACGAGCAGTACTTC.

The rearrangement links TRBV5-1 to TRBJ2-1; 9 bases line up with TRBD1. CDR3 length: 15 amino acids. After removal of 4 bases from V and 2 bases from J, the junction contained 4 bases not matched to a gene. Per the germline V gene, CDR1 is SGHRS and CDR2 is YFSETQ. The CDR3 sequence: CASSAGQGTYNEQFF. The CDR3 coding sequence is TGCGCCAGCAGCGCCGGACAGGGGACCTACAATGAGCAGTTCTTC.

This clonotype was seen many times. The rearrangement joins TRBV7-9 to TRBJ1-5; D may be TRBD1 (5 bases). The CDR3 is made up of 13 amino acids. V was clipped by 5 bases and J by 5 bases, with 10 bases between them. Germline values: CDR1 SEHNR, CDR2 FQNEAQ (reference sequence). CDR3 in amino acids: CASSLETDQPQHF. DNA for the CDR3: TGTGCCAGCAGCCTCGAGACAGATCAGCCCCAGCATTTT.

This sequence joins TRBV6-2 or TRBV6-3 and TRBJ2-3, with D unresolved. The V gene lost 2 bases and the J gene lost 2 bases, with 8 bases spanning the gap. This CDR3 region has 14 residues. Germline assignment: CDR1 MNHEY and CDR2 SVGEGT. As DNA, the CDR3 is TGTGCCAGCAGTTACAACAGCAACACAGATACGCAGTATTTT. The encoded protein is CASSYNSNTDTQYF.

The chain employs TRBV19 and TRBJ1-3; no clear D. V was shortened by 3 bases and J by 1 base, with 10 bases between the two germline ends. Germline V gene sequence: CDR1 LNHDA, CDR2 SQIVND (reference sequence). This CDR3 spans 15 amino acids. As DNA, the CDR3 is TGTGCCAGTAGTATTTTGACCCCATCTGGAAACACCATATATTTT. Translating gives CASSILTPSGNTIYF. Full variable domain (missing parts from reference TRBV19 and TRBJ1-3): DGGITQSPKYLFRKEGQNVTLSCEQNLNHDAMYWYRQDPGQGLRLIYYSQIVNDFQKGDIAEGYSVSREKKESFPLTVTSAQKNPTAFYLCASSILTPSGNTIYFGEGSWLTVV.

At least ten counts were recorded for this clonotype. This rearrangement joins TRBV28 to TRBJ2-6; D possibly corresponds to TRBD1 (5 bases). Germline V gene lookup returns CDR1 MDHEN and CDR2 SYDVKM. With 9 bases removed from V and 1 base from J, the gap between germline ends came to 7 bases. This CDR3 comprises 13 residues. The CDR3 coding sequence is TGTGCCAGTAGGGGTTCTGGGGCCAACGTCCTGACTTTC. Translating it yields CASRGSGANVLTF.

This clonotype appeared many times. The V call is TRBV7-8, the J call TRBJ2-2; D is unresolved. Germline V gene sequence: CDR1 SGHVS, CDR2 FQNEAQ. The CDR3 consists of 14 residues. V was clipped by 5 bases and J by 1 base, with 8 bases between them. The CDR3 DNA reads as TGTGCCAGCAGCCAGGACGGGAACACCGGGGAGCTGTTTTTT. Its protein product is CASSQDGNTGELFF. The full variable domain, its missing parts supplied by reference TRBV7-8 and TRBJ2-2, is GAGVSQSPRYKVAKRGQDVALRCDPISGHVSLFWYQQALGQGPEFLTYFQNEAQLDKSGLPSDRFFAERPEGSVSTLKIQRTQQEDSAVYLCASSQDGNTGELFFGEGSRLTVL.

Ten or more counts support this clonotype. The V gene is TRBV7-9, the J gene TRBJ2-1, with D possibly TRBD2 on 6 matching bases. Germline V gives CDR1 SEHNR, CDR2 FQNEAQ (reference sequence). The V end lost 1 base, the J end lost 4 bases, and 11 bases lay between the germline ends. The CDR3 length is 15 residues. The DNA of the CDR3 is TGTGCCAGCAGCTTAGGGGACTCGGAATACAATGAGCAGTTCTTC. It encodes CASSLGDSEYNEQFF.

This clonotype was counted only a few times. CDR3 DNA: TGCGCCAGCAGCCCAACAGGAAGCTTCGTCACAGATACGCAGTATTTT. Protein product: CASSPTGSFVTDTQYF. The chain employs TRBV5-1 and TRBJ2-3; possible D gene TRBD1, 5 bases. The CDR3 runs 16 residues. The germline CDR1 and CDR2 sequences are SGHRS and YFSETQ. V was clipped by 4 bases and J by 2 bases, with 17 bases between them.

This chain links TRBV9 with TRBJ2-1; 14 nucleotides align to TRBD2. V trimming: 2 bases; J trimming: 9 bases; junction bases outside the gene matches: 7. Germline CDR1 is SGDLS and CDR2 is YYNGEE. This CDR3 is built from 16 residues. The CDR3 protein is CASSVGLAGGRSEQFF. The CDR3 DNA follows: TGTGCCAGCAGCGTCGGACTAGCGGGAGGTAGAAGTGAGCAGTTCTTC.

This clonotype was seen at least ten times. V gene TRBV7-6 combines with J gene TRBJ1-1; D uncertain. V gave up 1 base and J gave up 4 bases, with 10 bases separating them. The germline gives CDR1 SGHVS, CDR2 FNYEAQ. The CDR3 runs 14 residues. The CDR3 reads CASSLVAGSTEAFF. For the CDR3, the DNA is TGTGCCAGCAGCTTAGTTGCGGGGTCCACTGAAGCTTTCTTT.

The chain couples TRBV7-9 to TRBJ1-4, with D hard to call. CDR3 size: 13 residues. V gave up 4 bases and J gave up 7 bases, with 10 bases separating them. CDR1 is SEHNR, CDR2 FQNEAQ, per germline (reference sequence). The CDR3 DNA reads TGTGCCAGCAGCTCACTGGCAGGTGAAAAACTGTTTTTT. This sequence encodes CASSSLAGEKLFF.

This sequence joins TRBV3-1 and TRBJ2-1; D is undetermined. V was shortened by 0 bases and J by 6 bases, with 9 bases between the two germline ends. CDR1 and CDR2 from the germline V gene are LGHDT and YNNKEL (reference sequence). The CDR3 is 14 residues long. CDR3 DNA: TGTGCCAGCAGCCAAGATCCTCGGTCCAATGAGCAGTTCTTC. This sequence encodes CASSQDPRSNEQFF.

The chain carries TRBV10-3 and TRBJ1-5, with TRBD1 matching 7 bases. Germline V CDR1 and CDR2: ENHRY, SYGVKD. This CDR3 is 14 amino acids long. V lost 3 bases to trimming and J lost 5 bases; unmatched junction nucleotides: 4. The CDR3 DNA is TGTGCCATCAGTGATGGGGACAGTTATCAGCCCCAGCATTTT. Amino acid sequence: CAISDGDSYQPQHF.

This clonotype was detected many times. The chain uses TRBV7-9 and TRBJ2-2; TRBD1 agrees at 9 bases. The trim removed 5 bases at V and 5 bases at J, leaving 9 bases unmatched. CDR1 and CDR2 (germline): SEHNR, FQNEAQ (reference sequence). This CDR3 contains 16 residues. The CDR3 bases are TGTGCCAGCAGCGGCCGGGACAGGGAAGAAACCGGGGAGCTGTTTTTT. This codes for CASSGRDREETGELFF.

The chain carries TRBV4-1 and TRBJ2-7; a possible D gene is TRBD1 (6 bases). CDR3 size: 14 residues. The germline V gene has CDR1 MGHRA and CDR2 YSYEKL. Trimming left V 0 bases short and J 7 bases short, with 13 bases between. The DNA for the CDR3 is TGCGCCAGCAGCCAAGAACCAGGGGCGAGGGAGCAGTACTTC. Translating it yields CASSQEPGAREQYF.

This clonotype was found many times. The V and J genes are TRBV7-2 and TRBJ1-3; D remains unclear. Germline loops: CDR1 SGHTA, CDR2 FQGNSA. The CDR3 covers 13 residues. The V gene lost 2 bases and the J gene lost 3 bases, with 5 bases spanning the gap. The DNA for the CDR3 is TGTGCCAGCAGCTTAACGCATGGAAACACCATATATTTT. It specifies CASSLTHGNTIYF. The complete variable domain, with remaining parts taken from reference TRBV7-2 and TRBJ1-3, reads GAGVSQSPSNKVTEKGKDVELRCDPISGHTALYWYRQSLGQGLEFLIYFQGNSAPDKSGLPSDRFSAERTGGSVSTLTIQRTQQEDSAVYLCASSLTHGNTIYFGEGSWLTVV.

For this clonotype: Given a much more abundant clone one base away, this may be a read error. The CDR3 coding sequence is TGTGCCAGCAGTCAGGGGTTGAACACTGACGCTTTCTTT. Amino acids: CASSQGLNTDAFF. The V gene is TRBV11-3, the J gene TRBJ1-1; TRBD1 might be the D (6 bases). Germline V gene lookup returns CDR1 SGHNT and CDR2 YENEEA. The CDR3 covers 13 residues.

This clonotype is a singleton in its sample. This clone may be a read error of a much larger clone one base away. The genes are TRBV6-2 or TRBV6-3 and TRBJ2-7; 10 bases fit TRBD2. The CDR3 runs 19 residues. With V trimmed by 0 bases and J by 0 bases, 11 bases remained unmatched. Germline V CDR1 and CDR2: MNHEY, SVGEGT. CDR3 nucleotides: TGTGCCAGCAGTTACTCTAGGCTAGCGGGAGAACTGAGCTCCTACGAGCAGTACTTC. Protein sequence: CASSYSRLAGELSSYEQYF.

This clonotype came up many times. The chain recombines TRBV7-8 with TRBJ1-4; 8 nucleotides match TRBD1. Trimming removed 4 bases from V and 7 bases from J; junction bases left unmatched: 8. The germline CDR1 and CDR2 sequences are SGHVS and FQNEAQ. The CDR3 extends over 15 amino acids. CDR3 sequence (DNA): TGTGCCAGCAGCTCCACCGGGACAGGACGTGAAAAACTGTTTTTT. Its protein product is CASSSTGTGREKLFF.

Only a few counts were recorded for this clonotype. The J gene is TRBJ1-1, the V gene TRBV7-2; 11 nucleotides line up with TRBD1. V lost 4 bases and J lost 6; bases outside the gene matches: 4. Germline CDR1 and CDR2: SGHTA and FQGNSA. This CDR3 is built from 14 residues. CDR3 sequence reads: CASSSEGQGAEAFF. CDR3 nucleotide sequence: TGTGCCAGCAGCTCGGAGGGACAGGGGGCTGAAGCTTTCTTT.

The chain recombines TRBV2 with TRBJ2-5, with a weak D call TRBD1 (5 bases). V was shortened by 3 bases and J by 5 bases, with 13 bases between the two germline ends. Germline CDR1 SNHLY, CDR2 FYNNEI. The CDR3 has 14 residues. As DNA, the CDR3 is TGTGCCAGCAGTGAGAGACAGACCATGGAGACCCAGTACTTC. Translating it yields CASSERQTMETQYF.